The 9 T cell receptor beta chains in this list originate from one sample, sequenced in a study of blood T cell repertoires in COVID-19. Assay: immunoSEQ multiplex PCR; the TCRdb copy retains only in-frame clones and omits some. The table records 150,000 to 200,000 clones, around 85% of them present only once. The sequencing input was peripheral blood. These receptors were taken from a human donor with active or convalescent COVID-19. The donor label of this sample is uncertain.

This chain joins TRBV4-1 and TRBJ2-2, with 8 positions matching TRBD2. Germline CDR1 reads MGHRA; CDR2 reads YSYEKL. V was pared by 8 bases and J by 11 bases, with 19 bases of the junction left unmatched. The CDR3 is 16 residues long. The CDR3 reads CASRAGERGFAVELFF. The CDR3 coding sequence is TGCGCCAGCCGCGCGGGGGAGCGGGGGTTCGCTGTAGAGCTGTTTTTT.

This chain uses TRBV19 with TRBJ1-5, with a tentative D call TRBD1 (5 bases). Germline CDR1 reads LNHDA; CDR2 reads SQIVND (reference sequence). This CDR3 spans 16 amino acids. Trimming left V 1 base short and J 2 bases short, with 12 bases between. CDR3 region: CASSIAGGFGNQPQHF. The CDR3 coding sequence is TGTGCCAGTAGTATAGCCGGGGGATTTGGCAATCAGCCCCAGCATTTT. The full variable domain, completed using reference TRBV19 and TRBJ1-5, is DGGITQSPKYLFRKEGQNVTLSCEQNLNHDAMYWYRQDPGQGLRLIYYSQIVNDFQKGDIAEGYSVSREKKESFPLTVTSAQKNPTAFYLCASSIAGGFGNQPQHFGDGTRLSIL.

The rearrangement uses TRBV5-5 and TRBJ2-2; 12 bases line up with TRBD2. This CDR3 has 17 residues. V lost 4 bases and J lost 5; bases outside the gene matches: 9. The V gene's germline CDR1 is SGHKS and CDR2 YYEKEE (reference sequence). CDR3 region: CASSLTTTSGGTGELFF. In DNA form, the CDR3 reads TGTGCCAGCAGCCTAACAACGACTAGCGGGGGAACCGGGGAGCTGTTTTTT. Complete variable domain (other parts from reference TRBV5-5 and TRBJ2-2): DAGVTQSPTHLIKTRGQQVTLRCSPISGHKSVSWYQQVLGQGPQFIFQYYEKEERGRGNFPDRFSARQFPNYSSELNVNALLLGDSALYLCASSLTTTSGGTGELFFGEGSRLTVL.

The rearrangement joins TRBV12-3 or TRBV12-4 to TRBJ1-1, with D maybe TRBD1 (5 bases). Trimming shortened V by 3 bases and J by 5 bases, and 7 bases separated the two germline ends. The CDR3 is made up of 12 amino acids. The CDR3: CASSFRGTEAFF. CDR3 sequence (DNA): TGTGCCAGCAGTTTCCGGGGGACTGAAGCTTTCTTT.

The chain carries TRBV29-1 and TRBJ2-1; perhaps TRBD2 as D (6 bases). The CDR3 is made up of 13 amino acids. V was trimmed by 6 bases and J by 0 bases, leaving 9 bases between them. Germline V gene lookup returns CDR1 SQVTM and CDR2 ANQGSEA. This chain's CDR3 is CSVPGGSYNEQFF. For the CDR3, the DNA is TGCAGCGTCCCCGGGGGCTCCTACAATGAGCAGTTCTTC.

The chain is built from TRBV6-5 and TRBJ2-7; 7 bases align to TRBD1. Germline loops: CDR1 MNHEY, CDR2 SVGAGI. The junction had 8 bases not matched to a gene; V was cut back by 2 bases and J by 7 bases. CDR3 length: 14 residues. The CDR3 loop is CASSYEDRSDEQYF. The CDR3 coding sequence is TGTGCCAGCAGTTACGAGGACAGGTCGGATGAGCAGTACTTC.

This clone has a single count. The chain combines TRBV24-1 with TRBJ1-2; 8 bases are a match to TRBD1. Trimming removed 4 bases from V and 7 bases from J; junction bases left unmatched: 4. The CDR3 sequence is 13 residues long. Germline CDR1 is KGHDR and CDR2 is SFDVKD. CDR3: CATSDGQGPGYTF. As DNA, the CDR3 is TGTGCCACCAGTGACGGACAGGGACCTGGCTACACCTTC.

This chain joins TRBV10-1 and TRBJ1-1; unclear D gene. Germline-derived CDR1 and CDR2 are WNHNN and SYGVQD (reference sequence). The CDR3 spans 16 residues. Trimming pared 4 bases from V and 0 bases from J, leaving 15 bases between. This chain's CDR3 is CASSASGERMNTEAFF. The CDR3 DNA sequence: TGCGCCAGCAGTGCGTCCGGGGAGAGGATGAACACTGAAGCTTTCTTT.

The CDR3 protein is CASSLRDDERAFF. CDR3 sequence (DNA): TGTGCCAGCAGCTTACGTGATGACGAGAGGGCTTTCTTT. The chain recombines TRBV5-4 with TRBJ1-1; D remains ambiguous. The V gene's germline CDR1 is SGHNT and CDR2 YYREEE (reference sequence). The CDR3 consists of 13 residues. V lost 2 bases to trimming and J lost 11 bases, with 16 bases between them.